This TCR beta chain is from a study of blood T cell repertoires in COVID-19. Looking at the study overall: Sites across the United States, Italy and Spain contributed samples from acute and convalescent COVID-19. From T cells, B-cell-depleted T cells, or PBMCs came the material, which was cDNA or gDNA.

Measured with immunoSEQ multiplex PCR; TCRdb has only the in-frame clones, and not every one. The sample includes about 64,000 clones, more than 75% seen only once; the top ten take roughly 1.5%. V was trimmed by 4 bases and J by 4 bases, leaving 11 bases between them. Germline V gene sequence: CDR1 SGHDT, CDR2 YYEEEE. The CDR3 extends over 13 amino acids. Input material: peripheral blood. The genes are TRBV5-6 and TRBJ1-1; possible D gene TRBD1, 6 bases. The TCR sequence derives from a human donor in a cohort sampled during active COVID-19. As DNA, the CDR3 is TGTGCCAGCAGCCACAGGGTCGGCACTGAAGCTTTCTTT. Amino acid sequence: CASSHRVGTEAFF.